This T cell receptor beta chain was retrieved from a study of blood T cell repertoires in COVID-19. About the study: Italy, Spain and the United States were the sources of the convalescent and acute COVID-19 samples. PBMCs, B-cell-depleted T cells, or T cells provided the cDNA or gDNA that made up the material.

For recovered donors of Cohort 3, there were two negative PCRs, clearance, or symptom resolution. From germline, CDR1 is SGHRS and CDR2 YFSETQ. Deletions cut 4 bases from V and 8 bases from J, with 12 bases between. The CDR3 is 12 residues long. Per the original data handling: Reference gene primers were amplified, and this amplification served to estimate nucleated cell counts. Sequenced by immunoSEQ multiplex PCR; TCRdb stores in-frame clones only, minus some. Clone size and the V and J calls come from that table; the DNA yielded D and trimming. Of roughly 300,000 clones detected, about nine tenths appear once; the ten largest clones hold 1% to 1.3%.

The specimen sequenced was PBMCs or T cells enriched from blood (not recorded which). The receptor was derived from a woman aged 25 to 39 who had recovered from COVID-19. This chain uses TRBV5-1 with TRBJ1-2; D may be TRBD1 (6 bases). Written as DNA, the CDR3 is TGCGCCAGCAGCCAGACAGGTGGCGGCTACACCTTC. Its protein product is CASSQTGGGYTF.